Shown below are 17 T cell receptor beta chains from a single sample sequenced in a study of blood T cells in healthy people across ages. Together with a sample-barcoded 5' primer, a J-beta primer mix was included in a second PCR lasting roughly 6 to 12 cycles. MiXCR, applied by TCRdb to the 5' RACE reads, yields one record per CDR3 protein. Of about 1.4 million distinct CDR3 sequences in the sample, approximately 63% are singletons; the top ten hold 6.5% to 8%. The sequencing input was blood. These receptors all come from a man between 18 and 29 years old in good health.

The chain links TRBV12-3 or TRBV12-4 to TRBJ1-3; D perhaps matches TRBD1 (6 bases). V lost 3 bases to trimming and J lost 1 base, with 13 bases between them. The CDR3 has 16 amino acids. The CDR3 region has the DNA TGTGCCAGCAGTTTCATAACACAGGGATCTGGAAACACCATATATTTT. Amino acid sequence: CASSFITQGSGNTIYF.

This rearrangement joins TRBV7-9 to TRBJ1-2; D remains unclear. Germline V gene data show CDR1 as SEHNR and CDR2 as FQNEAQ (reference sequence). CDR3 size: 15 residues. V was clipped by 1 base and J by 7 bases, with 16 bases between them. CDR3 protein: CASSLEWSSWGGYTF. DNA of the CDR3: TGTGCCAGCAGCTTAGAGTGGTCCTCTTGGGGTGGCTACACCTTC. Variable domain in full (rest from reference TRBV7-9 and TRBJ1-2): DTGVSQNPRHKITKRGQNVTFRCDPISEHNRLYWYRQTLGQGPEFLTYFQNEAQLEKSRLLSDRFSAERPKGSFSTLEIQRTEQGDSAMYLCASSLEWSSWGGYTFGSGTRLTVV.

The chain carries TRBV7-2 and TRBJ2-1, with 9 bases fitting TRBD2. V trimming: 1 base; J trimming: 12 bases; junction bases outside the gene matches: 7. Germline V gene data show CDR1 as SGHTA and CDR2 as FQGNSA. This CDR3 comprises 14 residues. CDR3 in amino acids: CASSLDIAGEGQFF. CDR3 sequence (DNA): TGTGCCAGCAGCTTAGATATAGCGGGGGAAGGGCAGTTCTTC.

The V call is TRBV29-1, the J call TRBJ1-1; D is undetermined. Germline V CDR1 and CDR2: SQVTM, ANQGSEA. This CDR3 contains 8 residues. V was cut by 3 bases and J by 11 bases, with 4 bases left in between. The CDR3: CSVDGAFF. CDR3 DNA: TGCAGCGTTGACGGGGCTTTCTTT.

This sequence joins TRBV5-1 and TRBJ1-6; no reliable D call. V shed 0 bases and J shed 7 bases, with 8 bases lying between them. The length of the CDR3 is 14 residues. Germline V lookup: CDR1 SGHRS, CDR2 YFSETQ. In nucleotides, the CDR3 is TGCGCCAGCAGCTTGGCCGATCGGAATTCACCCCTCCACTTT. Its protein product is CASSLADRNSPLHF.

This clonotype occurred a few times. The V gene is TRBV4-1, the J gene TRBJ2-5, with D hard to call. The germline V gene has CDR1 MGHRA and CDR2 YSYEKL. This CDR3 has 12 amino acids. V lost 0 bases and J lost 11, with 10 bases in between. CDR3 in DNA: TGCGCCAGCAGCCAAGATGCTAGATCACAGTACTTC. Translation: CASSQDARSQYF.

This clonotype showed up just a few times. In nucleotides, the CDR3 is TGTGCCGTCCGGGACAGAGCGTACGAGCAGTACTTC. Translating gives CAVRDRAYEQYF. V usage is TRBV7-9 and J usage is TRBJ2-7, with 7 nucleotides matching TRBD1. The V gene end was trimmed by 11 bases and the J gene end by 4 bases; junction bases not matched to a gene: 8. In germline, CDR1 is SEHNR, CDR2 FQNEAQ (reference sequence). This CDR3 spans 12 amino acids.

This clonotype has only a few counts. The chain joins TRBV2 to TRBJ2-3; no clear D. Germline values: CDR1 SNHLY, CDR2 FYNNEI. The CDR3 has 13 residues. V dropped 7 bases and J dropped 1 base, with 9 bases sitting between them. The CDR3 bases are TGTGCCAGCATAGAAAGGGGCACAGATACGCAGTATTTT. The encoded protein is CASIERGTDTQYF.

This clonotype occurred many times. The CDR3 DNA reads as TGCAGCGTGGAACAGGGGGCCGGTGAGCAGTTCTTC. Protein product: CSVEQGAGEQFF. The rearrangement links TRBV29-1 to TRBJ2-1, with 9 bases identical to TRBD1. The CDR3 runs to 12 residues. V lost 6 bases to trimming and J lost 9 bases; unmatched junction nucleotides: 6. Germline V gene data show CDR1 as SQVTM and CDR2 as ANQGSEA.

The CDR3 region is CASSFQGGGRDTQYF. CDR3 nucleotides: TGTGCCAGCAGCTTTCAGGGCGGGGGGCGGGATACGCAGTATTTT. The rearrangement uses TRBV11-2 and TRBJ2-3; 8 bases agree with TRBD2. The length of the CDR3 is 15 residues. Germline V lookup: CDR1 SGHAT, CDR2 FQNNGV. V lost 3 bases and J lost 6; bases outside the gene matches: 8.

This clonotype was recorded a few times. The rearrangement uses TRBV7-2 and TRBJ2-5; D unclear. V lost 4 bases and J 5 bases, leaving 11 bases between the germline ends. Per the germline V gene, CDR1 is SGHTA and CDR2 is FQGNSA. This CDR3 region has 13 residues. Here the CDR3 DNA reads TGTGCCAGCAGCTCCCCTTCTGTCGAGACCCAGTACTTC. This codes for CASSSPSVETQYF.

This clonotype came up a few times. The chain carries TRBV15 and TRBJ1-6; D not resolved. Trimming removed 3 bases from V and 5 bases from J, with 8 bases in between. CDR1 is LNHNV, CDR2 YYDKDF, per germline (reference sequence). This CDR3 contains 14 residues. Written as DNA, the CDR3 is TGTGCCACCAGCAGGGAGGCCAATAATTCACCCCTCCACTTT. Amino acids: CATSREANNSPLHF.

Many counts were recorded for this clonotype. The chain joins TRBV5-1 to TRBJ2-5; 7 bases agree with TRBD1. The germline gives CDR1 SGHRS, CDR2 YFSETQ. Trimming took 4 bases from V and 1 from J; bases not matched to a gene: 7. The CDR3 has 15 amino acids. Here the CDR3 reads CASSTGQVIQETQYF. The DNA of the CDR3 is TGCGCCAGCAGCACTGGACAGGTGATCCAAGAGACCCAGTACTTC.

The sample holds a few counts of this clonotype. V is TRBV5-1 and J is TRBJ1-2, with 7 positions matching TRBD1. Per germline, CDR1 SGHRS and CDR2 YFSETQ. The CDR3 extends over 14 amino acids. Trimming cost V 4 bases and J 5 bases; bases outside gene matches: 8. The CDR3: CASSPGQAVYGYTF. CDR3 DNA: TGCGCCAGCAGCCCCGGACAGGCAGTGTATGGCTACACCTTC.

V is TRBV20-1 and J is TRBJ1-2, with D possibly matching TRBD1 (6 bases). Trimming pared 5 bases from V and 0 bases from J, leaving 13 bases between. The V gene's germline CDR1 is DFQATT and CDR2 SNEGSKA (reference sequence). The CDR3 is 14 residues long. CDR3: CSASGEGTNYGYTF. The CDR3 nucleotides read TGCAGTGCTTCAGGGGAAGGTACTAACTATGGCTACACCTTC.

The chain combines TRBV30 with TRBJ2-5; D remains ambiguous. Germline values: CDR1 GTSNPN, CDR2 SVGIG (reference sequence). V was clipped by 2 bases and J by 3 bases, with 16 bases between them. The CDR3 is 15 residues long. CDR3 DNA: TGTGCCTGGAGTATCGGGCTATCCGGAGAAGAGACCCAGTACTTC. It encodes CAWSIGLSGEETQYF.

The chain joins TRBV6-5 to TRBJ1-5; D might be TRBD1 (6 bases). V shed 5 bases and J shed 1 base, with 12 bases lying between them. The CDR3 is 15 residues long. Germline CDR1 is MNHEY and CDR2 is SVGAGI. CDR3 protein: CASSNRDGSNQPQHF. DNA for the CDR3: TGTGCCAGCAGTAACAGGGATGGAAGCAATCAGCCCCAGCATTTT.